The 27 T cell receptor beta chains presented below share a single source sample, sequenced in a study of CD8+ T cells in alopecia areata (dated by TCRdb to about 2018). Libraries were built with the immunoSEQ multiplex PCR assay. To provide template for TCR sequencing, every sample had RNA extracted and reverse transcribed into cDNA. Held by TCRdb, this immuneACCESS table contains in-frame sequences only and omits some clones. Under half of the omission traces to an unresolved V gene where checked; the cause of the rest is unknown. The sample table lists under 200,000 clones, 55% to 75% of them with a count of one. The biggest ten clones account for 0.75% to 0.95% of the sample. Explained via the paper, the time point label denotes: more than three weeks on oral tofacitinib. This specimen's treatment or condition label, per the study, means: oral pan-JAK inhibitor, 5-10 mg twice daily. Material: CD4+ T cells sorted from blood, obtained at week 4, from a patient treated with tofacitinib. All receptors come from a human donor with alopecia areata.

This chain links TRBV19 with TRBJ1-6; D remains ambiguous. The CDR3 totals 15 residues. Looked up from germline, CDR1 is LNHDA and CDR2 is SQIVND (reference sequence). The V gene lost 3 bases and the J gene lost 10 bases, with 16 bases spanning the gap. The CDR3 nucleotides read TGTGCCAGTAGTATTGGGGAGTCCCAGAGGTCACCCCTCCACTTT. As protein: CASSIGESQRSPLHF.

V gene TRBV4-3 combines with J gene TRBJ2-5, with D possibly TRBD1 on 6 matching bases. V shed 0 bases and J shed 4 bases, with 9 bases lying between them. The CDR3 has 14 amino acids. CDR1 and CDR2 (germline): LGHNA, YSLEER. The CDR3 DNA sequence: TGCGCCAGCAGCCAAGAAGGCAGGGGAGAGACCCAGTACTTC. Amino acids: CASSQEGRGETQYF.

The CDR3 reads CASSFRFQGTTFF. The CDR3 DNA follows: TGTGCCAGCAGTTTCCGTTTCCAGGGGACAACTTTCTTT. The chain is built from TRBV27 and TRBJ1-1; D perhaps matches TRBD1 (6 bases). The germline CDR1 and CDR2 sequences are MNHEY and SMNVEV (reference sequence). Trimming cost V 3 bases and J 12 bases, with 17 bases left between them. The CDR3 spans 13 residues.

The V and J genes are TRBV29-1 and TRBJ2-1; the match to TRBD2 covers 12 bases. The V gene's germline CDR1 is SQVTM and CDR2 ANQGSEA. The V gene end was trimmed by 5 bases and the J gene end by 4 bases; junction bases not matched to a gene: 3. The CDR3 is 14 amino acids. Written as DNA, the CDR3 is TGCAGCGTTCTAGCGGGGGGGCTTTACAATGAGCAGTTCTTC. This codes for CSVLAGGLYNEQFF.

The V call is TRBV15, the J call TRBJ2-5; D gene unclear. CDR3 size: 14 residues. The germline V and J ends were trimmed by 2 bases and 3 bases, with 10 bases remaining between them. Germline CDR1 LNHNV, CDR2 YYDKDF (reference sequence). CDR3 protein: CATSRRRVEETQYF. DNA of the CDR3: TGTGCCACCAGCAGAAGAAGGGTGGAAGAGACCCAGTACTTC.

The chain combines TRBV30 with TRBJ2-1; D is perhaps TRBD2 (6 bases). Germline CDR1 and CDR2: GTSNPN and SVGIG (reference sequence). The CDR3 spans 11 residues. This chain's CDR3 is CAAGTYNEQFF. DNA for the CDR3: TGTGCTGCGGGGACCTACAATGAGCAGTTCTTC.

V usage is TRBV2 and J usage is TRBJ1-2; no clear D. The CDR3 sequence is 16 residues long. Trimming cost V 2 bases and J 6 bases, with 19 bases left between them. Germline loops: CDR1 SNHLY, CDR2 FYNNEI. DNA for the CDR3: TGTGCCAGCAGTGAAATTCTCTGGGGTGGGCTGGATGGCTACACCTTC. It translates to CASSEILWGGLDGYTF.

The chain carries TRBV2 and TRBJ1-2; 7 nucleotides align to TRBD1. The germline V gene encodes CDR1 SNHLY and CDR2 FYNNEI. The CDR3 totals 13 residues. V shed 6 bases and J 6 bases; nucleotides not matched to a gene: 7. The CDR3 here is CASSADRVDGYTF. In DNA, the CDR3 is TGTGCCAGCAGCGCAGACAGGGTGGATGGCTACACCTTC.

The genes are TRBV4-2 and TRBJ1-2; 7 nucleotides align to TRBD1. V gave up 3 bases and J gave up 3 bases; unmatched junction bases: 4. There are 14 residues in the CDR3. CDR1 and CDR2 from the germline V gene are LGHNA and YNFKEQ. CDR3 region: CASSQLGTDYGYTF. Written as DNA, the CDR3 is TGTGCCAGCAGCCAGCTCGGGACAGACTATGGCTACACCTTC.

The rearrangement links TRBV29-1 to TRBJ2-7, with TRBD1 identical over 8 bases. Trimming cost V 2 bases and J 2 bases; bases outside gene matches: 5. This CDR3 contains 14 residues. The germline CDR1 and CDR2 sequences are SQVTM and ANQGSEA. The CDR3: CSVEMTGEPYEQYF. The CDR3 DNA reads TGCAGCGTTGAAATGACAGGGGAACCCTACGAGCAGTACTTC.

J is TRBJ2-7 and V is TRBV30; TRBD1 might be the D (6 bases). Germline V lookup: CDR1 GTSNPN, CDR2 SVGIG (reference sequence). The CDR3 totals 13 residues. Trimming left V 1 base short and J 1 base short, with 8 bases between. The CDR3 loop reads CAWSAGQSYEQYF. The DNA for the CDR3 is TGTGCCTGGAGTGCCGGACAGTCCTACGAGCAGTACTTC.

This clone was seen only a few times. CDR3 in DNA: TGTGCCTGGAAGTCTTGGGGCGGGGCGAACACCGGGGAGCTGTTTTTT. It specifies CAWKSWGGANTGELFF. This chain joins TRBV30 and TRBJ2-2; D possibly corresponds to TRBD2 (6 bases). This CDR3 comprises 16 residues. V lost 4 bases, J lost 0 bases, and 15 bases lay in between. Germline V lookup: CDR1 GTSNPN, CDR2 SVGIG (reference sequence).

This clone was seen a few times. The chain links TRBV4-1 to TRBJ2-7; TRBD1 or TRBD2 may be the D gene (5 bases each). Germline V gene data show CDR1 as MGHRA and CDR2 as YSYEKL. With 6 bases removed from V and 3 bases from J, the gap between germline ends came to 15 bases. The CDR3 has 14 amino acids. The CDR3 nucleotides read TGCGCCAGCAGTCAAACCGGGACGGACTACGAGCAGTACTTC. Its protein is CASSQTGTDYEQYF.

The V and J genes are TRBV5-1 and TRBJ2-3; 9 bases map to TRBD1. Germline V gives CDR1 SGHRS, CDR2 YFSETQ. The V segment lost 4 bases and the J segment 6 bases; nucleotides outside the gene matches: 12. CDR3 size: 16 residues. The CDR3 DNA reads as TGCGCCAGCAGCCCACCGTCGACAGGGGGAAAGGATACGCAGTATTTT. Residues: CASSPPSTGGKDTQYF.

V and J are TRBV29-1 and TRBJ2-7; unclear D gene. Trimming took off 0 bases at V and 2 bases at J, with 14 bases between the two ends. The CDR3 has 15 residues. Germline V gives CDR1 SQVTM, CDR2 ANQGSEA. In nucleotides, the CDR3 is TGCAGCGTTGAAGATGTAGCAGCAGGACCCTACGAGCAGTACTTC. Residues: CSVEDVAAGPYEQYF.

The chain has TRBV4-1 and TRBJ2-5; D tentatively reads TRBD1 or TRBD2 (6 bases each). Germline CDR1 MGHRA, CDR2 YSYEKL. CDR3 length equals 18 residues. The ends were cut back, 3 bases at V and 5 bases at J, with 25 bases in the middle. The chain's CDR3 is CASSQLPPGASARETQYF. The CDR3 coding sequence is TGCGCCAGCAGCCAGCTCCCCCCGGGGGCTAGCGCGAGGGAGACCCAGTACTTC.

This clone is classed as medium-sized (0.01 to 0.1%). The rearrangement uses TRBV7-2 and TRBJ2-5; 7 bases agree with TRBD1. J gave up 5 bases and V 5 bases, and 11 bases lay outside the gene matches. Germline V gene data show CDR1 as SGHTA and CDR2 as FQGNSA. CDR3 length equals 15 residues. The CDR3 DNA sequence: TGTGCCAGCAGCGCAAGACCAAGGGGGCCCGAGACCCAGTACTTC. Its protein is CASSARPRGPETQYF.

This clone was observed a handful of times. V and J are TRBV7-9 and TRBJ2-5; unclear D gene. This CDR3 region has 13 residues. V lost 7 bases and J 2 bases, leaving 11 bases between the germline ends. Germline-derived CDR1 and CDR2 are SEHNR and FQNEAQ (reference sequence). DNA for the CDR3: TGTGCCAGCAACTTCTGGATACAAGAGACCCAGTACTTC. It yields the protein CASNFWIQETQYF.

V usage is TRBV4-3 and J usage is TRBJ2-7; D unclear. Between the trimmed V and J ends, which lost 0 bases and 2 bases, there was a span of 17 bases. The CDR3 contains 17 residues. The germline gives CDR1 LGHNA, CDR2 YSLEER. The CDR3 DNA sequence: TGCGCCAGCAGCCAAGATAATAGGCGAAGGGAAACCTACGAGCAGTACTTC. This encodes CASSQDNRRRETYEQYF.

The genes are TRBV29-1 and TRBJ1-5; D gene unclear. Per germline, CDR1 SQVTM and CDR2 ANQGSEA. This CDR3 spans 12 amino acids. Trimming shortened V by 4 bases and J by 3 bases, and 7 bases separated the two germline ends. The CDR3 sequence is CSVGRVNQPQHF. Written as DNA, the CDR3 is TGCAGCGTTGGTCGTGTCAATCAGCCCCAGCATTTT.

The chain is built from TRBV30 and TRBJ2-3, with D unresolved. Germline V lookup: CDR1 GTSNPN, CDR2 SVGIG (reference sequence). Trimming removed 0 bases from V and 2 bases from J, with 3 bases in between. The CDR3 loop spans 12 amino acids. The CDR3 nucleotides read TGTGCCTGGAGTGTACTCACAGATACGCAGTATTTT. It translates to CAWSVLTDTQYF.

The chain has TRBV5-1 and TRBJ2-5; TRBD2 matches 13 bases. This CDR3 is 17 amino acids long. V shed 4 bases and J 0 bases; nucleotides not matched to a gene: 6. Looked up from germline, CDR1 is SGHRS and CDR2 is YFSETQ. The CDR3 coding sequence is TGCGCCAGCAGCACCGGACTAGCGGGGGCCAACCAAGAGACCCAGTACTTC. It specifies CASSTGLAGANQETQYF.

This clone was observed a handful of times. The V gene is TRBV5-5, the J gene TRBJ2-1, with D perhaps matching TRBD1 or TRBD2 (7 bases each). The CDR3 totals 15 residues. In germline, CDR1 is SGHKS, CDR2 YYEKEE (reference sequence). The V and J ends lost 7 bases and 1 base respectively, with 15 bases between them. The DNA for the CDR3 is TGTGCCAGCGGGATTCAGGGGGGGTCCTACAATGAGCAGTTCTTC. Translation: CASGIQGGSYNEQFF.

This clone was recorded once. The rearrangement joins TRBV7-9 to TRBJ1-1; D not certain. The germline gives CDR1 SEHNR, CDR2 FQNEAQ (reference sequence). Between the trimmed V and J ends, which lost 4 bases and 6 bases, there was a span of 6 bases. The CDR3 extends over 11 amino acids. The CDR3 is CASSSWAEAFF. In DNA form, the CDR3 reads TGTGCCAGCAGCTCTTGGGCTGAAGCTTTCTTT.

The sample holds a few counts of this clone. The chain is built from TRBV29-1 and TRBJ2-6; TRBD1 is a possible D gene (6 bases). The length of the CDR3 is 15 residues. CDR1 is SQVTM, CDR2 ANQGSEA, per germline. Trimming left V 6 bases short and J 2 bases short, with 14 bases between. CDR3 nucleotide sequence: TGCAGCGTCCAAAAACAGGGTCCTGGGGCCAACGTCCTGACTTTC. Its translation is CSVQKQGPGANVLTF.

The chain recombines TRBV7-2 with TRBJ2-3; 7 nucleotides match TRBD1. The trim removed 1 base at V and 5 bases at J, leaving 6 bases unmatched. The CDR3 length is 15 residues. The V gene's germline CDR1 is SGHTA and CDR2 FQGNSA. DNA for the CDR3: TGTGCCAGCAGCTTAGAGTTTTGGGACAGAGATACGCAGTATTTT. It specifies CASSLEFWDRDTQYF.

This rearrangement joins TRBV27 to TRBJ1-5; D gene uncertain. This CDR3 contains 10 residues. The germline V gene encodes CDR1 MNHEY and CDR2 SMNVEV (reference sequence). V dropped 8 bases and J dropped 4 bases, with 3 bases sitting between them. CDR3 protein: CASLNQPQHF. The CDR3 nucleotides are TGTGCCAGCTTGAATCAGCCCCAGCATTTT.